A single sample gave rise to the 32 T cell receptor beta chains below, sequenced in a study of OX40 agonist ivuxolimab in advanced cancers. Libraries were prepared by immunoSEQ multiplex PCR; TCRdb keeps only in-frame clonotypes and omits some of them. The sample lists 60,000 to 75,000 clones, about 83% occurring once. The specimen comprised CD4+ or CD8+ T cells sorted from blood, sampled in a trial of the OX40 agonist ivuxolimab. The source is an adult with an advanced solid tumor such as melanoma, head and neck, liver or kidney cancer.

The J gene is TRBJ2-5, the V gene TRBV29-1, with 12 bases lining up with TRBD2. This CDR3 spans 16 amino acids. Germline assignment: CDR1 SQVTM and CDR2 ANQGSEA. V was clipped by 5 bases and J by 4 bases; unmatched bases: 11. As DNA, the CDR3 is TGCAGCGTTTTTGGACTAGCGGGGAACACTGTAGAGACCCAGTACTTC. Translation gives CSVFGLAGNTVETQYF.

The V call is TRBV4-3, the J call TRBJ2-7; a weak D match, TRBD2 (5 bases). The germline V and J ends were trimmed by 0 bases and 6 bases, with 9 bases remaining between them. Germline assignment: CDR1 LGHNA and CDR2 YSLEER. The CDR3 is 13 amino acids. CDR3 DNA sequence: TGCGCCAGCAGCCAAGATCGGGATCGCGAGCAGTACTTC. Its translation is CASSQDRDREQYF.

J is TRBJ2-7 and V is TRBV28, with TRBD1 as a possible D gene (5 bases). The germline gives CDR1 MDHEN, CDR2 SYDVKM. The CDR3 is 15 amino acids. Trimming removed 3 bases at V and 2 bases at J, with 14 bases between. The CDR3 bases are TGTGCCAGCAGTTTGGTAGGGGCTCCCACCTACGAGCAGTACTTC. This encodes CASSLVGAPTYEQYF.

This sequence joins TRBV18 and TRBJ1-5; 7 nucleotides match TRBD1. Germline values: CDR1 KGHSH, CDR2 LQKENI. The junction had 3 bases not matched to a gene; V was cut back by 2 bases and J by 5 bases. The CDR3 runs 14 residues. The CDR3, as DNA: TGTGCCAGCTCACCAGACAGGGCTGATCAGCCCCAGCATTTT. It translates to CASSPDRADQPQHF.

The table lists this clone with a count of one. V is TRBV1 and J is TRBJ1-1. TRBV1 has pseudogene status. The CDR3 totals 18 residues. CDR3 residues: CTSSQDHLGVAVNTEAFF. The CDR3 DNA reads TGCACCAGCAGCCAAGATCATTTGGGAGTGGCTGTGAACACTGAAGCTTTCTTT.

V and J are TRBV2 and TRBJ1-2; 9 nucleotides align to TRBD1. CDR1 is SNHLY, CDR2 FYNNEI, per germline. The CDR3 covers 13 residues. Trimming removed 5 bases from V and 7 bases from J; junction bases left unmatched: 5. The CDR3 DNA is TGTGCCAGCAGTCCGGGACAGGGTGTTGGCTACACCTTC. Its translation is CASSPGQGVGYTF.

This clone was counted between two and nine times. This rearrangement joins TRBV28 to TRBJ1-2; the D is unclear. This CDR3 has 13 amino acids. V was clipped by 6 bases and J by 4 bases, with 12 bases between them. Germline CDR1 is MDHEN and CDR2 is SYDVKM. The CDR3 nucleotides read TGTGCCAGCAGACGGGAATCTGCCTATGGCTACACCTTC. Translated, it gives CASRRESAYGYTF.

V usage is TRBV18 and J usage is TRBJ1-1; D possibly corresponds to TRBD1 (6 bases). Germline V gene sequence: CDR1 KGHSH, CDR2 LQKENI. The length of the CDR3 is 15 residues. The germline V and J ends were trimmed by 1 base and 2 bases, with 11 bases remaining between them. CDR3 sequence: CASSPRGGRNTEAFF. CDR3 nucleotides: TGTGCCAGCTCACCACGAGGGGGGAGAAACACTGAAGCTTTCTTT.

This rearrangement joins TRBV7-2 to TRBJ1-2; D is unresolved. The V and J ends lost 0 bases and 7 bases respectively, with 15 bases between them. The CDR3 contains 15 residues. Per the germline V gene, CDR1 is SGHTA and CDR2 is FQGNSA. The CDR3 loop reads CASSLARVGRAGYTF. The CDR3 DNA is TGTGCCAGCAGCTTAGCTAGGGTAGGGCGGGCTGGCTACACCTTC.

The chain recombines TRBV7-3 with TRBJ1-3; D might be TRBD1 (6 bases). V lost 4 bases and J 0 bases, leaving 13 bases between the germline ends. CDR3 length: 16 residues. Looked up from germline, CDR1 is SGHTA and CDR2 is FQGTGA. The CDR3 spells CASSSRTASSGNTIYF. DNA for the CDR3: TGTGCCAGCAGCTCGAGGACAGCTTCCTCTGGAAACACCATATATTTT.

V gene TRBV5-1 combines with J gene TRBJ2-7, with 9 bases fitting TRBD1. Germline values: CDR1 SGHRS, CDR2 YFSETQ. V lost 3 bases and J lost 2; bases outside the gene matches: 9. The CDR3 consists of 16 residues. CDR3 region: CASSSSRGQGTYEQYF. Here the CDR3 DNA reads TGCGCCAGCAGCTCCTCAAGGGGACAGGGAACCTACGAGCAGTACTTC.

V and J are TRBV7-2 and TRBJ1-2; D unresolved. The germline V gene has CDR1 SGHTA and CDR2 FQGNSA. The CDR3 spans 16 residues. V was shortened by 1 base and J by 4 bases, with 16 bases between the two germline ends. The CDR3 nucleotides are TGTGCCAGCAGCTTAGGGGCGGTGGGCGCGGGCTATGGCTACACCTTC. It yields the protein CASSLGAVGAGYGYTF.

The chain uses TRBV4-2 and TRBJ2-7; tentatively, D is TRBD1 or TRBD2 (5 bases each). This CDR3 has 13 residues. V dropped 8 bases and J dropped 2 bases, with 13 bases sitting between them. CDR1 and CDR2 from the germline V gene are LGHNA and YNFKEQ. CDR3 in amino acids: CASVGERPYEQYF. For the CDR3, the DNA is TGTGCCAGCGTGGGGGAGAGGCCCTACGAGCAGTACTTC.

The chain employs TRBV4-3 and TRBJ1-6, with D maybe TRBD1 (6 bases). The germline V gene encodes CDR1 LGHNA and CDR2 YSLEER. This CDR3 has 15 residues. Trimming took 4 bases from V and 7 from J, leaving 14 bases between them. DNA for the CDR3: TGCGCCAGCAGCCTGAACAGGGAGAGGAATTCACCCCTCCACTTT. It specifies CASSLNRERNSPLHF.

This sequence joins TRBV19 and TRBJ1-2; a weak D match, TRBD1 (5 bases). V gave up 4 bases and J gave up 4 bases, with 13 bases separating them. The V gene's germline CDR1 is LNHDA and CDR2 SQIVND (reference sequence). The CDR3 consists of 14 residues. The chain's CDR3 is CASSRAGQSYGYTF. The CDR3 coding sequence is TGTGCCAGTAGTAGGGCAGGGCAAAGCTATGGCTACACCTTC. Full variable domain (outside the CDR3, taken from reference TRBV19 and TRBJ1-2): DGGITQSPKYLFRKEGQNVTLSCEQNLNHDAMYWYRQDPGQGLRLIYYSQIVNDFQKGDIAEGYSVSREKKESFPLTVTSAQKNPTAFYLCASSRAGQSYGYTFGSGTRLTVV.

The V call is TRBV7-7, the J call TRBJ1-2; the D gene is possibly TRBD1 (5 bases). Trimming pared 5 bases from V and 2 bases from J, leaving 18 bases between. Per the germline V gene, CDR1 is SSHAT and CDR2 is FNYEAQ (reference sequence). CDR3 size: 16 residues. Here the CDR3 reads CASSPVSGTGNYGYTF. Here the CDR3 DNA reads TGTGCCAGCAGCCCCGTGTCAGGGACGGGCAACTATGGCTACACCTTC.

V gene TRBV30 combines with J gene TRBJ1-1; D gene ambiguous. Trimming left V 5 bases short and J 0 bases short, with 13 bases between. From germline, CDR1 is GTSNPN and CDR2 SVGIG (reference sequence). The CDR3 is made up of 14 amino acids. The CDR3 region has the DNA TGTGCCTGGGTCGGGGTCCGAATGAACACTGAAGCTTTCTTT. It specifies CAWVGVRMNTEAFF.

The chain recombines TRBV5-1 with TRBJ2-7; D remains unclear. Trimming took off 0 bases at V and 3 bases at J, with 10 bases between the two ends. The CDR3 has 14 amino acids. Germline V gives CDR1 SGHRS, CDR2 YFSETQ. The CDR3 sequence is CASSLEPQGYEQYF. CDR3 nucleotide sequence: TGCGCCAGCAGCTTGGAGCCACAAGGCTACGAGCAGTACTTC.

This chain joins TRBV11-3 and TRBJ2-2; the match to TRBD2 covers 10 bases. The CDR3 sequence is 17 residues long. CDR1 is SGHNT and CDR2 is YENEEA in the germline V gene. V lost 5 bases to trimming and J lost 6 bases; unmatched junction nucleotides: 12. CDR3 in DNA: TGTGCCAGCAGCCCGACCGTAGCGGGAGGAACCGCCGGGGAGCTGTTTTTT. It yields the protein CASSPTVAGGTAGELFF.

V gene TRBV27 combines with J gene TRBJ2-1; 8 nucleotides agree with TRBD2. V lost 5 bases to trimming and J lost 2 bases; unmatched junction nucleotides: 5. Germline lookup yields CDR1 MNHEY and CDR2 SMNVEV (reference sequence). This CDR3 region has 15 residues. DNA for the CDR3: TGTGCCAGCAGTCGTCTAGCGGGCACCTACAATGAGCAGTTCTTC. Translation: CASSRLAGTYNEQFF.

CDR3 region: CASSVRGDTEAFF. In nucleotides, the CDR3 is TGCGCCAGCAGTGTCAGGGGTGACACTGAAGCTTTCTTT. The rearrangement uses TRBV5-1 and TRBJ1-1; tentative D call: TRBD1 (6 bases). The V end was cut by 5 bases, the J end by 3 bases, with 11 bases between. Germline loops: CDR1 SGHRS, CDR2 YFSETQ. The CDR3 length is 13 residues.

CDR3 nucleotides: TGCAGCGTCTTCACAGATACGCAGTATTTT. It translates to CSVFTDTQYF. The rearrangement links TRBV29-1 to TRBJ2-3; D uncertain. CDR3 length equals 10 residues. Germline CDR1 and CDR2: SQVTM and ANQGSEA. The V and J ends lost 6 bases and 2 bases respectively, with 3 bases between them.

On this clone: The sample has other DNA sequences that encode this CDR3 too. The chain combines TRBV4-3 with TRBJ2-2, with a possible D match to TRBD1 (6 bases). The CDR3 runs to 18 residues. Trimming shortened V by 0 bases and J by 0 bases, and 14 bases separated the two germline ends. In germline, CDR1 is LGHNA, CDR2 YSLEER. The CDR3 DNA follows: TGCGCCAGCAGCCAAGAACCTATCGGACAGACGAACACCGGGGAGCTGTTTTTT. It is translated as CASSQEPIGQTNTGELFF.

The chain employs TRBV5-1 and TRBJ2-5, with 9 bases fitting TRBD1. CDR1 and CDR2 from the germline V gene are SGHRS and YFSETQ. With 1 base clipped from V and 2 bases from J, the junction kept 3 bases outside the gene matches. This CDR3 comprises 15 residues. The DNA of the CDR3 is TGCGCCAGCAGCTTGCTGGGACAGGGACAAGAGACCCAGTACTTC. It is translated as CASSLLGQGQETQYF.

Only one count was recorded for this clone. The V call is TRBV5-1, the J call TRBJ2-2; TRBD1 might be the D (6 bases). CDR1 and CDR2 from the germline V gene are SGHRS and YFSETQ. V lost 3 bases, J lost 0 bases, and 12 bases lay in between. The CDR3 runs 16 residues. CDR3 DNA sequence: TGCGCCAGCAGCTCCCACAGGGTTGCGAACACCGGGGAGCTGTTTTTT. Residues: CASSSHRVANTGELFF.

The chain recombines TRBV6-5 with TRBJ1-6, with 9 bases lining up with TRBD1. Trimming took 8 bases from V and 5 from J; bases not matched to a gene: 1. This CDR3 is 13 amino acids long. CDR1 and CDR2 from the germline V gene are MNHEY and SVGAGI. CDR3 coding DNA: TGTGCCAGCCGGGACAGGGATAATTCACCCCTCCACTTT. Its translation: CASRDRDNSPLHF.

The chain uses TRBV6-1 and TRBJ2-7, with D possibly being TRBD1 or TRBD2 (5 bases each). Germline loops: CDR1 MNHNS, CDR2 SASEGT. This CDR3 region has 14 residues. V lost 4 bases to trimming and J lost 4 bases, with 14 bases between them. The CDR3 DNA sequence: TGTGCCAGCAGTGCTCCGGGACCGACTTACGAGCAGTACTTC. This sequence encodes CASSAPGPTYEQYF.

The chain recombines TRBV15 with TRBJ1-1, with D possibly being TRBD1 (5 bases). The V end lost 8 bases, the J end lost 1 base, and 11 bases lay between the germline ends. Germline V CDR1 and CDR2: LNHNV, YYDKDF (reference sequence). This CDR3 contains 13 residues. The CDR3 region is CATEGQKNTEAFF. The CDR3 nucleotides read TGTGCCACCGAGGGGCAGAAGAACACTGAAGCTTTCTTT.

The chain joins TRBV7-2 to TRBJ1-2; 8 bases are a match to TRBD1. V trimming: 3 bases; J trimming: 2 bases; junction bases outside the gene matches: 5. The CDR3 runs to 15 residues. Germline V gives CDR1 SGHTA, CDR2 FQGNSA. DNA of the CDR3: TGTGCCAGCAGCTTCTCAGGGGGCGCCAACTATGGCTACACCTTC. This encodes CASSFSGGANYGYTF.

J is TRBJ2-2 and V is TRBV7-3; TRBD1 matches 8 bases. The CDR3 extends over 16 amino acids. The J segment lost 4 bases and the V segment lost 5 bases, leaving 9 bases of the junction unmatched. Germline V gene data show CDR1 as SGHTA and CDR2 as FQGTGA. CDR3 region: CASSRGTGLGTGELFF. The CDR3 coding sequence is TGTGCCAGCAGCAGAGGGACAGGCCTCGGCACCGGGGAGCTGTTTTTT.

The rearrangement links TRBV19 to TRBJ1-2; 11 nucleotides align to TRBD1. From germline, CDR1 is LNHDA and CDR2 SQIVND (reference sequence). The CDR3 spans 15 residues. The J segment lost 4 bases and the V segment lost 6 bases, leaving 7 bases of the junction unmatched. The CDR3 loop is CASSRTGGASYGYTF. The CDR3, as DNA: TGTGCCAGTAGCCGGACAGGGGGCGCGAGCTATGGCTACACCTTC.

The CDR3 sequence is CASALGRGDQPQHF. The CDR3 DNA sequence: TGTGCCAGCGCCTTGGGGAGGGGGGATCAGCCCCAGCATTTT. This chain connects TRBV19 to TRBJ1-5, with TRBD1 as a possible D gene (6 bases). V was shortened by 9 bases and J by 5 bases, with 17 bases between the two germline ends. Germline CDR1 and CDR2: LNHDA and SQIVND (reference sequence). The CDR3 extends over 14 amino acids.